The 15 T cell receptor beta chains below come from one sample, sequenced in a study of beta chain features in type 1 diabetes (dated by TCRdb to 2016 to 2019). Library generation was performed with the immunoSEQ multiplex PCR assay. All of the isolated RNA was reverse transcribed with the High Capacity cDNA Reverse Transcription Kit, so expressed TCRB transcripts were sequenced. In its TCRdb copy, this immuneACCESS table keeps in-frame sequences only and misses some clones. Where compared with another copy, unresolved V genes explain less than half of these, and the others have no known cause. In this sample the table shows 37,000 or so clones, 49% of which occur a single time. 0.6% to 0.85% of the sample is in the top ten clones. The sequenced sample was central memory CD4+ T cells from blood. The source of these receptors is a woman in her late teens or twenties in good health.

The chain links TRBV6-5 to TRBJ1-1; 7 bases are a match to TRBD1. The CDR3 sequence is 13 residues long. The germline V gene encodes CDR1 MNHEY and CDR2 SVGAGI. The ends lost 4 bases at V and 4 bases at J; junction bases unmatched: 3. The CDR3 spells CASSSTGFTEAFF. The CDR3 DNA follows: TGTGCCAGCAGTTCGACAGGGTTCACTGAAGCTTTCTTT.

The CDR3 region is CASSYKRRGGPQETQYF. The CDR3 bases are TGTGCCAGCAGCTATAAGCGGAGAGGAGGACCTCAAGAGACCCAGTACTTC. The rearrangement joins TRBV7-9 to TRBJ2-5; perhaps TRBD2 as D (5 bases). V gave up 4 bases and J gave up 2 bases, with 20 bases separating them. CDR3 length: 17 amino acids. CDR1 is SEHNR and CDR2 is FQNEAQ in the germline V gene (reference sequence).

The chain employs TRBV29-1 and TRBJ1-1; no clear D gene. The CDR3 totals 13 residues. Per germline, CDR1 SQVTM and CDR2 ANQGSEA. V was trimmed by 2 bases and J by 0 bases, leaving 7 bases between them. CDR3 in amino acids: CSVEHSMNTEAFF. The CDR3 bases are TGCAGCGTTGAACACAGCATGAACACTGAAGCTTTCTTT. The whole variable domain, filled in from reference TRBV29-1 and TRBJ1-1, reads SAVISQKPSRDICQRGTSLTIQCQVDSQVTMMFWYRQQPGQSLTLIATANQGSEATYESGFVIDKFPISRPNLTFSTLTVSNMSPEDSSIYLCSVEHSMNTEAFFGQGTRLTVV.

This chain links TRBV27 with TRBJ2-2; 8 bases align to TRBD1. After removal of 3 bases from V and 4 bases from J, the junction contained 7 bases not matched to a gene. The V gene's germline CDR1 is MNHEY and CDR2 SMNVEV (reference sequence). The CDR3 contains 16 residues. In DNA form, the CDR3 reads TGTGCCAGCAGTTTCCTGACAGGGGCTAGCACCGGGGAGCTGTTTTTT. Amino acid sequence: CASSFLTGASTGELFF.

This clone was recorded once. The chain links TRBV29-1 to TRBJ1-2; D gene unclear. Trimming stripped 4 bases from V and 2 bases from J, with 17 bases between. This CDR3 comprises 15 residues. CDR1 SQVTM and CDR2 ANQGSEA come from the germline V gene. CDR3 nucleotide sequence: TGCAGCGTTGGGGGAGGGCTGAAATCCAACTATGGCTACACCTTC. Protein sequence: CSVGGGLKSNYGYTF.

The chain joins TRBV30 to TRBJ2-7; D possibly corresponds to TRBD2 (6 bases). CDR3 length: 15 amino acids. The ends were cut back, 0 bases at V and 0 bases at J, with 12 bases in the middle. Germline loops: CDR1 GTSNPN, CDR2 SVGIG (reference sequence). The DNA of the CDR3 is TGTGCCTGGAGTGTAGGAGGGGCACTCTCCTACGAGCAGTACTTC. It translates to CAWSVGGALSYEQYF. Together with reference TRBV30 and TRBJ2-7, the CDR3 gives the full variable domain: SQTIHQWPATLVQPVGSPLSLECTVEGTSNPNLYWYRQAAGRGLQLLFYSVGIGQISSEVPQNLSASRPQDRQFILSSKKLLLSDSGFYLCAWSVGGALSYEQYFGPGTRLTVT.

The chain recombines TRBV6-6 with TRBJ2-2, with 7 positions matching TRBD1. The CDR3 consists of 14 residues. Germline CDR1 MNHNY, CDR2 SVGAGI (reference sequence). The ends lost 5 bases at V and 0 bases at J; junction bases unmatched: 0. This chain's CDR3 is CASSQGANTGELFF. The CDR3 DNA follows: TGTGCCAGCAGTCAGGGGGCGAACACCGGGGAGCTGTTTTTT.

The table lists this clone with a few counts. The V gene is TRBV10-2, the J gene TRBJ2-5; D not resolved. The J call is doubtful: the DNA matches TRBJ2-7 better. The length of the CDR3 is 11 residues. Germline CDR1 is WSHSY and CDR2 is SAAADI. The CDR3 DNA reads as TGCGCCAGCAGTGAGGCCTACGAGCAGTACTTC. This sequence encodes CASSEAYEQYF.

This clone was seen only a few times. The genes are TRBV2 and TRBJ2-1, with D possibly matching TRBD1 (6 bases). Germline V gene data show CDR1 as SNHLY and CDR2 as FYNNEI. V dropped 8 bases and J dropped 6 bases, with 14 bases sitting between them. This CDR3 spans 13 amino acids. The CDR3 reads CASLRDKGNEQFF. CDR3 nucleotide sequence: TGTGCCAGCCTCCGGGACAAAGGCAATGAGCAGTTCTTC.

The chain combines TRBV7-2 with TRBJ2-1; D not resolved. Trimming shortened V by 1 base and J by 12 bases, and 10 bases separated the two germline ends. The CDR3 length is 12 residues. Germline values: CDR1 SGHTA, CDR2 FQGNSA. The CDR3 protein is CASSLVPGPQFF. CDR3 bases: TGTGCCAGCAGCTTAGTTCCGGGTCCGCAGTTCTTC. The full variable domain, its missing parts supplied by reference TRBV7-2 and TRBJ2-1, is GAGVSQSPSNKVTEKGKDVELRCDPISGHTALYWYRQSLGQGLEFLIYFQGNSAPDKSGLPSDRFSAERTGGSVSTLTIQRTQQEDSAVYLCASSLVPGPQFFGPGTRLTVL.

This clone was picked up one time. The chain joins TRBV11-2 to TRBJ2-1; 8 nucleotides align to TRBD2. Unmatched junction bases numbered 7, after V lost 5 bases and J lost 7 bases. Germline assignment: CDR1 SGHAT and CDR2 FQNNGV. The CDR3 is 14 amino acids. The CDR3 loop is CASSASGLINEQFF. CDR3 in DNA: TGTGCCAGCAGCGCTAGCGGGCTAATAAATGAGCAGTTCTTC. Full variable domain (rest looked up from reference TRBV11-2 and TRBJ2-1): EAGVAQSPRYKIIEKRQSVAFWCNPISGHATLYWYQQILGQGPKLLIQFQNNGVVDDSQLPKDRFSAERLKGVDSTLKIQPAKLEDSAVYLCASSASGLINEQFFGPGTRLTVL.

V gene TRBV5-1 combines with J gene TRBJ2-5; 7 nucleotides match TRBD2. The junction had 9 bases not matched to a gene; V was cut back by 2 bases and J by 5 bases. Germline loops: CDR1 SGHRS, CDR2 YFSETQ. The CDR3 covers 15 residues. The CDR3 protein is CASSLGTIGMETQYF. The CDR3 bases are TGCGCCAGCAGCTTAGGGACTATTGGAATGGAGACCCAGTACTTC.

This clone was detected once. The CDR3 loop is CASSRRGGEAFF. The CDR3 region has the DNA TGTGCCAGCTCAAGGAGGGGCGGTGAAGCTTTCTTT. The chain links TRBV18 to TRBJ1-1; a weak D match, TRBD1 (5 bases). This CDR3 region has 12 residues. Deletions cut 5 bases from V and 7 bases from J, with 11 bases between. The germline V gene has CDR1 KGHSH and CDR2 LQKENI.

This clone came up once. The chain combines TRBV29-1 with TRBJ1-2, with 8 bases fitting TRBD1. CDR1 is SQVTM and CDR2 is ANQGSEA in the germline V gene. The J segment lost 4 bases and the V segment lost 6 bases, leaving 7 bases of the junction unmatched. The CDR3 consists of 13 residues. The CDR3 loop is CSVAGGPGYGYTF. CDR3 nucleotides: TGCAGCGTCGCAGGGGGCCCTGGCTATGGCTACACCTTC.

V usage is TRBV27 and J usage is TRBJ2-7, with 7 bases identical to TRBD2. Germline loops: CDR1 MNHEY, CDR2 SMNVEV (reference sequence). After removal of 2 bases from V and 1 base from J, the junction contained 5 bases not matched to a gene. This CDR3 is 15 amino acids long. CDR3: CASSLRSSGSYEQYF. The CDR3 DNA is TGTGCCAGCAGTTTAAGGTCTAGCGGATCCTACGAGCAGTACTTC.